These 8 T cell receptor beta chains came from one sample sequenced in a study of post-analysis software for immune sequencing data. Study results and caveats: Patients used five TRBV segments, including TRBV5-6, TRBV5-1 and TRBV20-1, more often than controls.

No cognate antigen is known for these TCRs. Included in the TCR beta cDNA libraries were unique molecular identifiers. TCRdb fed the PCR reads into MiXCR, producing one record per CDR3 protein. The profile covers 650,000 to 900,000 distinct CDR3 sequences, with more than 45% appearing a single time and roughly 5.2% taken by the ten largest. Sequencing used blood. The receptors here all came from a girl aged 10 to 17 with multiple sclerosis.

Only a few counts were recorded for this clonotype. CDR3 coding DNA: TGCGCCAGCAGCTTGTCGACAGGGACTCAGCCCCAGCATTTT. Translated: CASSLSTGTQPQHF. V and J are TRBV5-1 and TRBJ1-5; 7 bases agree with TRBD1. The CDR3 totals 14 residues. Trimming at V came to 1 base and at J to 6 bases, leaving 4 bases not matched to a gene. Germline CDR1 reads SGHRS; CDR2 reads YFSETQ.

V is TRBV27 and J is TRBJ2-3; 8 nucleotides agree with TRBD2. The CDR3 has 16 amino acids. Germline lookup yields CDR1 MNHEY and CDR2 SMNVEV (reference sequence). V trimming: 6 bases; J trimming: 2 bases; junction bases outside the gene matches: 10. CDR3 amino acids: CASSPKAGAPTDTQYF. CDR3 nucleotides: TGTGCCAGCAGCCCAAAAGCGGGAGCCCCCACAGATACGCAGTATTTT.

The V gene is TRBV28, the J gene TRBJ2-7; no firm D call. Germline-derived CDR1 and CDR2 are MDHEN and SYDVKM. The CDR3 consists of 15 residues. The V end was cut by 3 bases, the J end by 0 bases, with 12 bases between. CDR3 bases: TGTGCCAGCAGTTTTCAAAGTGGTATCTCCTACGAGCAGTACTTC. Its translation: CASSFQSGISYEQYF.

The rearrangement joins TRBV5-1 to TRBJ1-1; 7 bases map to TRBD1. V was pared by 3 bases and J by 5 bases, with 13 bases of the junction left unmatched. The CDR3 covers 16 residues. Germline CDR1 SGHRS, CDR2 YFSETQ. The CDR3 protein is CASSWIQGHGLTEAFF. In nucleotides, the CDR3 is TGCGCCAGCAGCTGGATACAGGGGCACGGACTTACTGAAGCTTTCTTT.

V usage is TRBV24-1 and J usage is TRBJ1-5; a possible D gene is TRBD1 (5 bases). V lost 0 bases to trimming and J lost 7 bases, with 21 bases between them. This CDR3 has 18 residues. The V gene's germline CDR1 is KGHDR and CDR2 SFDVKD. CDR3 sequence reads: CATSDLQLQQGAGQPQHF. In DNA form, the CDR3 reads TGTGCCACCAGTGATTTGCAGCTGCAGCAGGGCGCTGGGCAGCCCCAGCATTTT.

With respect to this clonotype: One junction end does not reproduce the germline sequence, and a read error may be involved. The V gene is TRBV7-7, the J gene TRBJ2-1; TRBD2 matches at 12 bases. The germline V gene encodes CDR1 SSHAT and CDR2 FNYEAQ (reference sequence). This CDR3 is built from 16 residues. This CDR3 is CASSDRLAGDLNEQFF. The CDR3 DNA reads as TGTGCTAGCAGCGATCGACTAGCGGGGGATCTCAATGAGCAGTTCTTC.

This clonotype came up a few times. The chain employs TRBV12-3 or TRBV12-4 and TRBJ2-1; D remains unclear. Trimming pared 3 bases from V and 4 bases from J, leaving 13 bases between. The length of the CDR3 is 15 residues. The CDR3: CASSFGGALYNEQFF. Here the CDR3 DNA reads TGTGCCAGCAGTTTCGGCGGAGCTCTTTACAATGAGCAGTTCTTC.

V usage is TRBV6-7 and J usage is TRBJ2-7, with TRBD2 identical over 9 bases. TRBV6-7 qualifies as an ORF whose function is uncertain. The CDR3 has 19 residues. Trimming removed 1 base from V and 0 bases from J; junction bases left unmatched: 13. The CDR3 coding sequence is TGTGCCAGCAGTTACTTTTGGCTAGCGGGATTTTCCCGCTCCTACGAGCAGTACTTC. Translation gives CASSYFWLAGFSRSYEQYF.